What follows are 30 T cell receptor beta chains derived from one specimen sequenced in a study of OX40 agonist ivuxolimab in advanced cancers. Sequenced by immunoSEQ multiplex PCR; TCRdb stores in-frame clones only, minus some. The data show 70,000 to 95,000 clones, under 95% seen once. Sequenced material: CD4+ or CD8+ T cells sorted from blood, taken in a trial of the OX40 agonist ivuxolimab. All receptors come from an adult with an advanced solid tumor such as melanoma, head and neck, liver or kidney cancer.

The chain is built from TRBV6-5 and TRBJ1-5; no firm D call. CDR3 length: 14 amino acids. CDR1 and CDR2 (germline): MNHEY, SVGAGI. V gave up 5 bases and J gave up 10 bases, with 18 bases separating them. CDR3 amino acids: CASSTTGGSGPQHF. CDR3 nucleotides: TGTGCCAGCAGTACAACGGGTGGGTCGGGTCCCCAGCATTTT.

The V gene is TRBV2, the J gene TRBJ2-2; D remains unclear. The CDR3 has 12 amino acids. With 7 bases removed from V and 8 bases from J, the gap between germline ends came to 11 bases. Germline values: CDR1 SNHLY, CDR2 FYNNEI. CDR3 in amino acids: CASMNGSGELFF. As DNA, the CDR3 is TGTGCCAGCATGAACGGGTCGGGGGAGCTGTTTTTT.

J is TRBJ2-1 and V is TRBV18, with TRBD1 identical over 7 bases. V was pared by 0 bases and J by 2 bases, with 4 bases of the junction left unmatched. In germline, CDR1 is KGHSH, CDR2 LQKENI. CDR3 size: 16 residues. The CDR3 DNA sequence: TGTGCCAGCTCACCACCCGGGACAGTACCCTACAATGAGCAGTTCTTC. This translates into CASSPPGTVPYNEQFF. Based on the CDR3 plus reference TRBV18 and TRBJ2-1, the full variable domain is NAGVMQNPRHLVRRRGQEARLRCSPMKGHSHVYWYRQLPEEGLKFMVYLQKENIIDESGMPKERFSAEFPKEGPSILRIQQVVRGDSAAYFCASSPPGTVPYNEQFFGPGTRLTVL.

With respect to this clone: The DNA is left out, because the CDR3 cannot be placed on it with certainty; the CDR3 is given as TCRdb lists it. The chain is built from TRBV28 and TRBJ1-1; the D segment call TRBD1 is taken from the table without a DNA check. From germline, CDR1 is MDHEN and CDR2 SYDVKM. The CDR3 is 15 residues long, counting both termini. The CDR3 here is CASSSSGQANTEAFF.

V usage is TRBV4-2 and J usage is TRBJ2-7, with a weak D call TRBD2 (7 bases). V was trimmed by 0 bases and J by 3 bases, leaving 18 bases between them. The CDR3 is made up of 17 amino acids. The germline gives CDR1 LGHNA, CDR2 YNFKEQ. Written as DNA, the CDR3 is TGTGCCAGCAGCCAAGAGGCTGCGGGGGCCGGGGGCTACGAGCAGTACTTC. Protein sequence: CASSQEAAGAGGYEQYF.

This clone was detected only once. This chain joins TRBV7-6 and TRBJ2-2; D remains unclear. The CDR3 extends over 12 amino acids. Germline CDR1 SGHVS, CDR2 FNYEAQ. Trimming removed 4 bases at V and 6 bases at J, with 6 bases between. The CDR3 region is CASSSVAGELFF. The CDR3 nucleotides are TGTGCCAGCAGCTCGGTGGCCGGGGAGCTGTTTTTT.

The chain has TRBV29-1 and TRBJ2-5; 12 nucleotides line up with TRBD2. The V and J ends lost 7 bases and 9 bases, in that order; junction bases with no gene match: 9. The CDR3 has 13 residues. Per germline, CDR1 SQVTM and CDR2 ANQGSEA. CDR3 nucleotides: TGCAGCGCCCGACTAGCGGGAGATGGGGCCCAGTACTTC. Its protein is CSARLAGDGAQYF.

This chain's CDR3 is CASTKLAGGQETQYF. CDR3 sequence (DNA): TGTGCCAGCACCAAATTAGCGGGGGGCCAAGAGACCCAGTACTTC. The V and J genes are TRBV5-4 and TRBJ2-5; 10 bases match TRBD2. Unmatched junction bases numbered 6, after V lost 6 bases and J lost 1 base. This CDR3 comprises 15 residues. Germline CDR1 and CDR2: SGHNT and YYREEE (reference sequence).

The chain is built from TRBV7-6 and TRBJ1-2; D may be TRBD1 (6 bases). This CDR3 is 13 amino acids long. Germline lookup yields CDR1 SGHVS and CDR2 FNYEAQ. Trimming shortened V by 5 bases and J by 8 bases, and 15 bases separated the two germline ends. CDR3 coding DNA: TGTGCCAGCAGCGCCACAGGGTTAGGCGGCTACACCTTC. Translating gives CASSATGLGGYTF.

The count of this clone is one. J is TRBJ2-7 and V is TRBV6-1, with a tentative D call TRBD2 (5 bases). The V end lost 6 bases, the J end lost 4 bases, and 13 bases lay between the germline ends. Germline CDR1 MNHNS, CDR2 SASEGT. CDR3 size: 13 residues. The CDR3 sequence is CASSGNGMYEQYF. The CDR3 nucleotides are TGTGCCAGCAGCGGGAACGGTATGTACGAGCAGTACTTC.

V and J are TRBV27 and TRBJ2-3, with a tentative D call TRBD2 (6 bases). The CDR3 sequence is 15 residues long. Germline values: CDR1 MNHEY, CDR2 SMNVEV (reference sequence). V was trimmed by 4 bases and J by 0 bases, leaving 11 bases between them. This CDR3 is CASSSIAASTDTQYF. CDR3 DNA sequence: TGTGCCAGCAGTTCGATAGCGGCAAGCACAGATACGCAGTATTTT.

CDR3 region: CASTTMGQGALGRETQYF. The CDR3 DNA reads TGCGCCAGCACCACTATGGGACAGGGCGCACTAGGACGAGAGACCCAGTACTTC. This chain connects TRBV5-1 to TRBJ2-5; 9 bases are a match to TRBD1. Trimming at V came to 6 bases and at J to 4 bases, leaving 19 bases not matched to a gene. Looked up from germline, CDR1 is SGHRS and CDR2 is YFSETQ. The CDR3 has 18 amino acids.

The gene calls are TRBV4-1 and TRBJ2-1, with 10 bases fitting TRBD1. There are 16 residues in the CDR3. The ends lost 0 bases at V and 7 bases at J; junction bases unmatched: 6. CDR1 is MGHRA, CDR2 YSYEKL, per germline. In DNA form, the CDR3 reads TGCGCCAGCAGCCAAGATTCGGGACAGGGGTGGAATGAGCAGTTCTTC. Protein sequence: CASSQDSGQGWNEQFF.

The chain uses TRBV2 and TRBJ2-1; TRBD2 is a possible D gene (5 bases). Germline assignment: CDR1 SNHLY and CDR2 FYNNEI. V dropped 3 bases and J dropped 5 bases, with 8 bases sitting between them. The CDR3 contains 13 residues. As DNA, the CDR3 is TGTGCCAGCAGTGAGGACTTGGACAATGAGCAGTTCTTC. Encoded protein: CASSEDLDNEQFF.

J is TRBJ2-5 and V is TRBV19; D is possibly TRBD1 or TRBD2 (5 bases each). CDR3 length: 15 residues. Trimming left V 3 bases short and J 2 bases short, with 13 bases between. Germline CDR1 and CDR2: LNHDA and SQIVND (reference sequence). CDR3 DNA: TGTGCCAGTAGTATTGGGACCGCGCTACAAGAGACCCAGTACTTC. Amino acids: CASSIGTALQETQYF.

The V call is TRBV11-3, the J call TRBJ2-7, with D tentatively TRBD2 (5 bases). From germline, CDR1 is SGHNT and CDR2 YENEEA. V was cut by 5 bases and J by 1 base, with 12 bases left in between. The CDR3 spans 14 residues. In DNA, the CDR3 is TGTGCCAGCAGCACCGGGATGGTATCCTACGAGCAGTACTTC. The encoded protein is CASSTGMVSYEQYF.

The chain recombines TRBV5-4 with TRBJ2-2, with TRBD2 as a possible D gene (5 bases). V was clipped by 2 bases and J by 5 bases, with 10 bases between them. The CDR3 has 14 residues. Germline V gene sequence: CDR1 SGHNT, CDR2 YYREEE (reference sequence). Here the CDR3 DNA reads TGTGCCAGCAGCTTACTACTAGAGACCGGGGAGCTGTTTTTT. This codes for CASSLLLETGELFF.

V and J are TRBV14 and TRBJ2-1; D assignment may be TRBD1 or TRBD2 (5 bases each). The length of the CDR3 is 11 residues. Trimming removed 1 base at V and 16 bases at J, with 11 bases between. Germline CDR1 and CDR2: SGHDN and FVKESK. In DNA, the CDR3 is TGTGCCAGCAGCCAAGGAGGGACCTCATTCTTC. It specifies CASSQGGTSFF.

The V gene is TRBV19, the J gene TRBJ1-2; D is unresolved. Germline values: CDR1 LNHDA, CDR2 SQIVND (reference sequence). V was shortened by 2 bases and J by 2 bases, with 12 bases between the two germline ends. CDR3 length equals 15 residues. The CDR3: CASSILSGNNYGYTF. The CDR3 DNA reads TGTGCCAGTAGTATACTGTCGGGGAACAACTATGGCTACACCTTC.

This chain connects TRBV2 to TRBJ2-7; either TRBD1 or TRBD2 may supply D (5 bases each). This CDR3 contains 13 residues. CDR1 and CDR2 from the germline V gene are SNHLY and FYNNEI. The V gene lost 8 bases and the J gene lost 2 bases, with 13 bases spanning the gap. The CDR3 loop reads CASWRTLAYEQYF. The CDR3 DNA follows: TGTGCCAGCTGGAGGACACTCGCCTACGAGCAGTACTTC.

The chain uses TRBV6-5 and TRBJ1-1; 7 bases match TRBD1. V trimming: 7 bases; J trimming: 3 bases; junction bases outside the gene matches: 8. Germline CDR1 is MNHEY and CDR2 is SVGAGI. This CDR3 is built from 14 residues. DNA for the CDR3: TGTGCCAGCACGTTACAGGGGCCCTACACTGAAGCTTTCTTT. It is translated as CASTLQGPYTEAFF.

V gene TRBV5-1 combines with J gene TRBJ2-3; 8 positions match TRBD2. Germline V gene data show CDR1 as SGHRS and CDR2 as YFSETQ. V shed 3 bases, J shed 2 bases, and the junction held 11 bases outside the gene matches. CDR3 length equals 17 residues. The CDR3 sequence: CASSWGRTSGTTDTQYF. In DNA form, the CDR3 reads TGCGCCAGCAGCTGGGGACGTACTAGCGGAACCACAGATACGCAGTATTTT.

The genes are TRBV6-1 and TRBJ1-5; the D gene is possibly TRBD1 (5 bases). Trimming took off 1 base at V and 4 bases at J, with 5 bases between the two ends. The CDR3 totals 13 residues. CDR1 MNHNS and CDR2 SASEGT come from the germline V gene. The CDR3 spells CASSEGQNQPQHF. The CDR3 DNA sequence: TGTGCCAGCAGTGAAGGACAGAATCAGCCCCAGCATTTT.

The rearrangement links TRBV7-2 to TRBJ1-2; possible D gene TRBD1, 6 bases. The V and J ends lost 4 bases and 6 bases respectively, with 24 bases between them. CDR3 length equals 17 residues. CDR1 is SGHTA and CDR2 is FQGNSA in the germline V gene. The CDR3 spells CASSSQLTWDNLNGYTF. CDR3 bases: TGTGCCAGCAGCTCTCAACTCACCTGGGACAATCTGAATGGCTACACCTTC.

This chain connects TRBV19 to TRBJ1-5; D not certain. Trimming shortened V by 3 bases and J by 1 base, and 7 bases separated the two germline ends. This CDR3 region has 14 residues. The germline CDR1 and CDR2 sequences are LNHDA and SQIVND (reference sequence). The CDR3 is CASSIVRSNQPQHF. DNA for the CDR3: TGTGCCAGTAGTATCGTACGGAGCAATCAGCCCCAGCATTTT.

This clone was picked up one time. The V gene is TRBV15, the J gene TRBJ1-1; tentative D call: TRBD1 (5 bases). The germline V gene has CDR1 LNHNV and CDR2 YYDKDF (reference sequence). The CDR3 loop spans 14 amino acids. V was trimmed by 3 bases and J by 4 bases, leaving 12 bases between them. CDR3 sequence (DNA): TGTGCCACCAGCAGGAGAGACGGGGGCACTGAAGCTTTCTTT. This encodes CATSRRDGGTEAFF. The full variable domain, rest sourced from reference TRBV15 and TRBJ1-1, is DAMVIQNPRYQVTQFGKPVTLSCSQTLNHNVMYWYQQKSSQAPKLLFHYYDKDFNNEADTPDNFQSRRPNTSFCFLDIRSPGLGDTAMYLCATSRRDGGTEAFFGQGTRLTVV.

The V call is TRBV5-4, the J call TRBJ1-3, with D uncertain. The CDR3 is 13 residues long. Germline V CDR1 and CDR2: SGHNT, YYREEE (reference sequence). Trimming stripped 3 bases from V and 0 bases from J, with 4 bases between. In nucleotides, the CDR3 is TGTGCCAGCAGCTGGATCTCTGGAAACACCATATATTTT. Amino acids: CASSWISGNTIYF.

The chain recombines TRBV18 with TRBJ2-7; D remains ambiguous. Trimming pared 1 base from V and 5 bases from J, leaving 12 bases between. This CDR3 comprises 14 residues. Germline V gives CDR1 KGHSH, CDR2 LQKENI. CDR3 coding DNA: TGTGCCAGCTCACCACAGGGTGGCGAGAACGAGCAGTACTTC. It specifies CASSPQGGENEQYF.

The chain recombines TRBV7-6 with TRBJ1-2; possible D gene TRBD1, 5 bases. The V end lost 5 bases, the J end lost 2 bases, and 12 bases lay between the germline ends. CDR1 is SGHVS, CDR2 FNYEAQ, per germline. The CDR3 is made up of 14 amino acids. CDR3 DNA sequence: TGTGCCAGCAGCACGGGGGACGGAAACTATGGCTACACCTTC. As protein: CASSTGDGNYGYTF.

The rearrangement links TRBV15 to TRBJ1-1, with TRBD1 as a possible D gene (5 bases). The germline V and J ends were trimmed by 1 base and 1 base, with 10 bases remaining between them. CDR3 length equals 15 residues. Germline loops: CDR1 LNHNV, CDR2 YYDKDF (reference sequence). This chain's CDR3 is CATSRGDGPNTEAFF. The CDR3 nucleotides read TGTGCCACCAGCAGAGGGGACGGACCGAACACTGAAGCTTTCTTT.